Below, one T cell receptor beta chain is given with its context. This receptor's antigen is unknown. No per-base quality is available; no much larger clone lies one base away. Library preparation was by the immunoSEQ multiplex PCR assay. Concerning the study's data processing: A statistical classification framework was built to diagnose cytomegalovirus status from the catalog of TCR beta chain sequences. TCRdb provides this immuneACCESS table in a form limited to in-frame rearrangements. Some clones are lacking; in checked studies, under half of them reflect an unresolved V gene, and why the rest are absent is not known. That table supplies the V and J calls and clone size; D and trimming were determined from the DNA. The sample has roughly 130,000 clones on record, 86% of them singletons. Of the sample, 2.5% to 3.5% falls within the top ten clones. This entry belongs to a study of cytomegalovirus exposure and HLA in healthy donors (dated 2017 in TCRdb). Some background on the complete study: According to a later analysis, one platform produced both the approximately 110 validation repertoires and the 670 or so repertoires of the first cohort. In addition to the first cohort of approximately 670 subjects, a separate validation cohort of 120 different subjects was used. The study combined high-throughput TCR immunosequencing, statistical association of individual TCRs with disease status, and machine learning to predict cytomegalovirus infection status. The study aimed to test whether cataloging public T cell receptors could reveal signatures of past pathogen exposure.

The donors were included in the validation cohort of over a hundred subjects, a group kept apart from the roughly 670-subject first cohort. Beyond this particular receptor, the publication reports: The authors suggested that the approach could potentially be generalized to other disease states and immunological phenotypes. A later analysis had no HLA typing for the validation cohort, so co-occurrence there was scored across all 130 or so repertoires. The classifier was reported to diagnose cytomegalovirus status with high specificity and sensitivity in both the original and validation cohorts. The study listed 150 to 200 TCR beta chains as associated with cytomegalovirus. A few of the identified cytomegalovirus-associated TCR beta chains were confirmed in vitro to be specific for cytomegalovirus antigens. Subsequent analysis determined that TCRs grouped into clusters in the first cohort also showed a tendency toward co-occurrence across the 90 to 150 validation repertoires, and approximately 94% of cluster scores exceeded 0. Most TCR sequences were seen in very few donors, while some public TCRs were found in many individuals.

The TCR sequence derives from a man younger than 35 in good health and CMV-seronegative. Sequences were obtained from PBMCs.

Here the CDR3 is given as CAISEGTGSLGELFF. The base sequence is TGTGCCATCAGTGAGGGGACAGGGTCCCTAGGGGAGCTGTTTTTT. The V and J genes are TRBV10-3 and TRBJ2-2, with 9 bases aligning to TRBD1. From the germline V gene, CDR1 is ENHRY and CDR2 is SYGVKD. Measured from the cysteine to the phenylalanine, the CDR3 is 15 residues long. The read is trimmed to its CDR3 DNA, 45 bases read in frame from base 1. The germline V end is reduced by 2 bases and the J end by 8 bases; junction bases left unmatched: 6.